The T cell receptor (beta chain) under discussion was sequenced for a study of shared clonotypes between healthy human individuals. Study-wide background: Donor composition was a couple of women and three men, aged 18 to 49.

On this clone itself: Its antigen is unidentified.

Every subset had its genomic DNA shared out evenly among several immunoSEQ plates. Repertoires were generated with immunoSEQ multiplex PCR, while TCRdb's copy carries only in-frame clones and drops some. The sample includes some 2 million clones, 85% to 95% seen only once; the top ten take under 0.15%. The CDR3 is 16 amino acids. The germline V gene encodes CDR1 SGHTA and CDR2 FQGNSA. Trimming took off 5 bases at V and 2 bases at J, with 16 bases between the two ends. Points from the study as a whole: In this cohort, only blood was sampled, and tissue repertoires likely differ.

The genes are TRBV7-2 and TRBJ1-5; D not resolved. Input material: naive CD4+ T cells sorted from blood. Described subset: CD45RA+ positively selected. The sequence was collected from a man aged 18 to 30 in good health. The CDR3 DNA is TGTGCCAGCAGCCCATTTGTCGGGATGGGCAATCAGCCCCAGCATTTT. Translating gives CASSPFVGMGNQPQHF.